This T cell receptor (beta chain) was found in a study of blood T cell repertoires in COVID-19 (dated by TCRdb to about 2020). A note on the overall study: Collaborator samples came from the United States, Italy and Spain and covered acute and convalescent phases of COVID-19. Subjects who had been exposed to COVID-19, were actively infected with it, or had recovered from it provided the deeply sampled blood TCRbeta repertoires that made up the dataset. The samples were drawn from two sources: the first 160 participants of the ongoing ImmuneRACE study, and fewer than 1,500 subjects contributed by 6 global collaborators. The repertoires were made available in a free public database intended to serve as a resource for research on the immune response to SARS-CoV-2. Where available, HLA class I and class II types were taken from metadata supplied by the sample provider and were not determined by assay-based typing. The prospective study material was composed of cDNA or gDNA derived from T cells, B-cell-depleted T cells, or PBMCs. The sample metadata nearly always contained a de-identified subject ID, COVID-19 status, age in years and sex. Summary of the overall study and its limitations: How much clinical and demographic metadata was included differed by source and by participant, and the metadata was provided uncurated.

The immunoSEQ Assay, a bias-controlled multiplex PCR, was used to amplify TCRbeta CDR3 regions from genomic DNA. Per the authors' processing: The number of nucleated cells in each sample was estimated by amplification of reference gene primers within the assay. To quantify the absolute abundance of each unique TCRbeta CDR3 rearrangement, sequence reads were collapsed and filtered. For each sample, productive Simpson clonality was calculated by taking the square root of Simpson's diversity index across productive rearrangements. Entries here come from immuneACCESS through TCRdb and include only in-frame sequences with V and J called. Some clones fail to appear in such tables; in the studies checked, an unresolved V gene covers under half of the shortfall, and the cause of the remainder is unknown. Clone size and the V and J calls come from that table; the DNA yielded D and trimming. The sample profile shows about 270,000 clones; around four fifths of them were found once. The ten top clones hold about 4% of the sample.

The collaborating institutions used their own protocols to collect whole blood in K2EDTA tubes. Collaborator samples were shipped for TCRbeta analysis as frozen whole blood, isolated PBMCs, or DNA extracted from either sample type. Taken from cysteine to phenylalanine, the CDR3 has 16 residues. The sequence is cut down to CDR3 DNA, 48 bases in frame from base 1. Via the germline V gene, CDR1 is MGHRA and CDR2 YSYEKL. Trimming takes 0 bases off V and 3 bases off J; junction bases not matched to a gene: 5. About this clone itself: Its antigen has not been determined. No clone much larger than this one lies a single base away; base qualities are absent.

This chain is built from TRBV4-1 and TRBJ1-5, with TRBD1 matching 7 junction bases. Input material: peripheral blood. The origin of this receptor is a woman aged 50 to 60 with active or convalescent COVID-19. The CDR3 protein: CASSQEGRGFNQPQHF. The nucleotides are TGCGCCAGCAGCCAAGAGGGCAGGGGGTTCAATCAGCCCCAGCATTTT.